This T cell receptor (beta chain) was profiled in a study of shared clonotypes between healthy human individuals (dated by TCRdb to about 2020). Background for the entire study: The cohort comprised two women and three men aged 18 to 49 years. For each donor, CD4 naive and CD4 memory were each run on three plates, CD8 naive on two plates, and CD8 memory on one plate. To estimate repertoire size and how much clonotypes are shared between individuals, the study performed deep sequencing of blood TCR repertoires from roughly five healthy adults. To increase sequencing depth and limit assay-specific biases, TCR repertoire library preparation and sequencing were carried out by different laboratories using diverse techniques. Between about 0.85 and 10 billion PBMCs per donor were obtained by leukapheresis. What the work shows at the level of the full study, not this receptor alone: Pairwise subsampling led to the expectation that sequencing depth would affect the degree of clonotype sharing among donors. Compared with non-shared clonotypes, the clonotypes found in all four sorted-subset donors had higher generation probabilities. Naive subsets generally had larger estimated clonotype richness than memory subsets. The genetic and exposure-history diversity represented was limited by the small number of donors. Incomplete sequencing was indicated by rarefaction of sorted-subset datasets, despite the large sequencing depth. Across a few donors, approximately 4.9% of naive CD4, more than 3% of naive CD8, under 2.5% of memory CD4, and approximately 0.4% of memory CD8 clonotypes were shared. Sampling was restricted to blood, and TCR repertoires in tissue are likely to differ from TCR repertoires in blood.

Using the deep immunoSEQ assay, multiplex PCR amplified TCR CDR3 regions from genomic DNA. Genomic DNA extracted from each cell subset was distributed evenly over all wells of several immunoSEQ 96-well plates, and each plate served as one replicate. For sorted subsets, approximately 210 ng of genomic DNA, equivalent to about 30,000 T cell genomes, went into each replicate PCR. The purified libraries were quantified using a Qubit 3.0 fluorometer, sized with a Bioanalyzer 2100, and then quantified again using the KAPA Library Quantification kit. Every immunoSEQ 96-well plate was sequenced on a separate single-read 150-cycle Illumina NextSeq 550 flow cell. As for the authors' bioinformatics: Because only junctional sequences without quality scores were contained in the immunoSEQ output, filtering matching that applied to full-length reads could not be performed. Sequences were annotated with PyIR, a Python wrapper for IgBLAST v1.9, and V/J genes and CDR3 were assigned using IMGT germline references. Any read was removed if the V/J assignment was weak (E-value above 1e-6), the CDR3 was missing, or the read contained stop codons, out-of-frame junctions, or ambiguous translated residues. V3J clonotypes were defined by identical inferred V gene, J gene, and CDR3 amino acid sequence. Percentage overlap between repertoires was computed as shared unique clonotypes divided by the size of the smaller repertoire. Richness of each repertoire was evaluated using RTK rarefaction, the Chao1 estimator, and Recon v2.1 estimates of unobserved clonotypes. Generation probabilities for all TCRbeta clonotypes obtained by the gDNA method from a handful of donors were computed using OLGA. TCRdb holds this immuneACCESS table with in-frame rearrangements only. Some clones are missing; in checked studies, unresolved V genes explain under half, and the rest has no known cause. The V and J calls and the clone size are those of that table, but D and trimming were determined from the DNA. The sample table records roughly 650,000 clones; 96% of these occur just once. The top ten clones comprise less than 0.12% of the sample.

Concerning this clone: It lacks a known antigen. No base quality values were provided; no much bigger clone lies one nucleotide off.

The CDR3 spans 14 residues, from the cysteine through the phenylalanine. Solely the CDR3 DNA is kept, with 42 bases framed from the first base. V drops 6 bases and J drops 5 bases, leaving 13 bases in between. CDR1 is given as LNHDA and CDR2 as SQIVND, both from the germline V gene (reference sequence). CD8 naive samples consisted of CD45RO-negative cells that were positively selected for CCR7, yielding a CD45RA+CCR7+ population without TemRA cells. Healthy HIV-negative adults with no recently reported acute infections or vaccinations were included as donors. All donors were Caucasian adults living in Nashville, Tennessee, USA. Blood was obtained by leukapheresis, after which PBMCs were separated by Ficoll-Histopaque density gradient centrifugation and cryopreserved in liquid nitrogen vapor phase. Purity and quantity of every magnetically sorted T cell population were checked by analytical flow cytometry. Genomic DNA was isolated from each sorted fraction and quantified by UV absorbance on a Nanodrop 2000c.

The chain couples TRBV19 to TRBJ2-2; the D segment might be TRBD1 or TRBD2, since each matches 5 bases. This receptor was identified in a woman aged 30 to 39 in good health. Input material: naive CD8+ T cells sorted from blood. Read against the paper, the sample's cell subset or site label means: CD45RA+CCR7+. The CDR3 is CASRLLGETGELFF. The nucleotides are TGTGCCAGTAGGTTGTTGGGGGAAACCGGGGAGCTGTTTTTT.